This T cell receptor beta chain was sequenced for a study of identical twins. There are 15 residues in the CDR3. Per the germline V gene, CDR1 is SGHRS and CDR2 is YFSETQ. V was clipped by 0 bases and J by 7 bases; unmatched bases: 10. Study-level points and caveats: The study found weaker excess twin sharing in beta out-of-frame sequences.

The sample holds a few counts of this clonotype. Its antigen is unidentified. TCRdb re-analysed the 5' RACE reads in MiXCR, keeping a single row per CDR3 protein. The sample consists of roughly 690,000 distinct CDR3 sequences, about 20% of them appearing once. These records were also assigned to another study, of T cells expressing NK-cell markers.

This receptor was taken from a woman aged 18-29 years in good health. Specimen: PBMCs. The rearrangement joins TRBV5-1 to TRBJ2-7; 7 nucleotides align to TRBD1. CDR3 sequence reads: CASSLGATGNGEQYF. Written as DNA, the CDR3 is TGCGCCAGCAGCTTGGGCGCGACAGGGAATGGGGAGCAGTACTTC.